Described below is a single T cell receptor beta chain sequence and its context. Its antigen is not identified. Each cDNA molecule carried a unique molecular identifier. In TCRdb, the 5' RACE reads were re-called with MiXCR into one record per CDR3 protein. The sample has 80,000 or so distinct CDR3 sequences; about 14% are singletons. This record comes from a study of early T cells in non-severe SARS-CoV-2 infection. About the research overall: With bulk RNA from unsorted whole blood as input, sequencing yielded unpaired chains. Overall study findings and caveats: Matching with VDJdb favored anti-spike CD8 responses (missing private and CD4 specificities).

This CDR3 region has 14 residues. Germline CDR1 and CDR2: SGHAT and FQNNGV. V was shortened by 2 bases and J by 7 bases, with 14 bases between the two germline ends. The V call is TRBV11-2, the J call TRBJ2-5; perhaps TRBD1 as D (5 bases). Material: whole blood. The clonotype originates from an adult who was a healthcare worker with PCR-confirmed SARS-CoV-2 infection or an uninfected control (not recorded which). The CDR3 bases are TGTGCCAGCAGCTTAACCAGGGTCTGGAGGACCCAGTACTTC. Translating it yields CASSLTRVWRTQYF.